This TCR beta chain is from a study of identical twins' blood T cells. Many counts were recorded for this clonotype. CDR1 and CDR2 (germline): KGHSY, FQNENV. V was trimmed by 5 bases and J by 8 bases, leaving 21 bases between them. This CDR3 spans 16 amino acids. One entry per CDR3 protein, called by TCRdb with MiXCR from the 5' RACE reads. The sample has roughly 380,000 distinct CDR3 sequences; roughly 30% are singletons. This chain uses TRBV16 with TRBJ1-4, with TRBD1 as a possible D gene (5 bases). The TCR sequence derives from a woman aged 18-49 years in good health. The material sequenced was PBMCs. In nucleotides, the CDR3 is TGTGCCAGCAGCGTCCCTGACCCAGGGAAGGACGAAAAACTGTTTTTT. Amino acids: CASSVPDPGKDEKLFF.